The 28 T cell receptor beta chains in this list originate from one sample, sequenced in a study of siplizumab effects on memory and regulatory T cells. TCRdb keeps only in-frame clones here, not all; method: immunoSEQ multiplex PCR. This sample carries roughly 26,000 clones, 65% to 90% of them seen once, and the ten largest clones take about 25%. Sequencing was done on a sample of memory CD4+ T cells sorted from blood. The receptors come from a human donor in good health.

This rearrangement joins TRBV6-5 to TRBJ2-4; D uncertain. CDR3 length: 13 amino acids. The germline V gene has CDR1 MNHEY and CDR2 SVGAGI. V lost 5 bases and J 0 bases, leaving 5 bases between the germline ends. The chain's CDR3 is CASSNLAKNIQYF. The CDR3 bases are TGTGCCAGCAGTAACCTAGCCAAAAACATTCAGTACTTC.

The chain uses TRBV7-8 and TRBJ2-3; 7 nucleotides match TRBD2. V was pared by 8 bases and J by 2 bases, with 10 bases of the junction left unmatched. This CDR3 has 15 residues. Germline values: CDR1 SGHVS, CDR2 FQNEAQ. CDR3 DNA sequence: TGTGCCAGCGGATCGGCGGGAGTTGCCACAGATACGCAGTATTTT. Translating gives CASGSAGVATDTQYF.

The chain is built from TRBV18 and TRBJ1-2; D is unclear. The V and J ends lost 5 bases and 13 bases respectively, with 17 bases between them. Germline assignment: CDR1 KGHSH and CDR2 LQKENI. The CDR3 sequence is 12 residues long. CDR3: CASSKTTEAGTF. CDR3 in DNA: TGTGCCAGCTCAAAGACAACGGAGGCAGGCACCTTC.

CDR3 residues: CASSVQGVDNEQFF. CDR3 sequence (DNA): TGTGCCAGCAGTGTGCAGGGTGTGGACAATGAGCAGTTCTTC. J is TRBJ2-1 and V is TRBV2; maybe TRBD1 (5 bases). This CDR3 has 14 amino acids. Trimming took off 4 bases at V and 5 bases at J, with 12 bases between the two ends. Germline CDR1 is SNHLY and CDR2 is FYNNEI.

CDR3 protein: CASSQWPGARENIQYF. DNA of the CDR3: TGCGCCAGCAGCCAATGGCCCGGGGCGAGGGAAAACATTCAGTACTTC. The V gene is TRBV4-1, the J gene TRBJ2-4; D could derive from TRBD1 or TRBD2 (5 bases each). The V end was cut by 2 bases, the J end by 5 bases, with 16 bases between. There are 16 residues in the CDR3. CDR1 and CDR2 from the germline V gene are MGHRA and YSYEKL.

The chain combines TRBV2 with TRBJ2-3; 11 positions match TRBD1. The CDR3 totals 15 residues. CDR1 is SNHLY and CDR2 is FYNNEI in the germline V gene. V trimming: 4 bases; J trimming: 6 bases; junction bases outside the gene matches: 6. The CDR3 sequence is CASSGTGGASDTQYF. The CDR3 nucleotides are TGTGCCAGCAGTGGGACAGGGGGCGCTTCCGATACGCAGTATTTT.

A remark on this clone: This specimen includes other DNA sequences encoding the same CDR3. V gene TRBV10-3 combines with J gene TRBJ2-7, with 10 bases lining up with TRBD1. Germline CDR1 is ENHRY and CDR2 is SYGVKD. The CDR3 loop spans 14 amino acids. V shed 2 bases, J shed 5 bases, and the junction held 3 bases outside the gene matches. The CDR3 region has the DNA TGTGCCATCAGTGAGGGGGGGACAGGGGACGAGCAGTACTTC. It encodes CAISEGGTGDEQYF.

The chain employs TRBV7-2 and TRBJ2-7, with TRBD2 matching over 8 bases. V was clipped by 1 base and J by 8 bases; unmatched bases: 4. The germline V gene encodes CDR1 SGHTA and CDR2 FQGNSA. There are 13 residues in the CDR3. DNA of the CDR3: TGTGCCAGCAGCTTAGAGGGCGGGAGGAAGCAGTACTTC. It yields the protein CASSLEGGRKQYF.

V usage is TRBV6-1 and J usage is TRBJ1-2; 10 nucleotides align to TRBD1. CDR3 size: 13 residues. From germline, CDR1 is MNHNS and CDR2 SASEGT. V lost 7 bases to trimming and J lost 6 bases; unmatched junction nucleotides: 5. The CDR3 sequence is CASILGQGDGYTF. The CDR3 region has the DNA TGTGCCAGCATTCTCGGACAGGGGGATGGCTACACCTTC.

This clone was detected only once. V gene TRBV20-1 combines with J gene TRBJ2-3, with D hard to call. There are 10 residues in the CDR3. The germline V gene has CDR1 DFQATT and CDR2 SNEGSKA (reference sequence). Trimming removed 1 base at V and 4 bases at J, with 0 bases between. CDR3 region: CSARADTQYF. For the CDR3, the DNA is TGCAGTGCTAGAGCAGATACGCAGTATTTT.

The V call is TRBV19, the J call TRBJ2-2; 7 bases are shared with TRBD1. Germline CDR1 and CDR2: LNHDA and SQIVND (reference sequence). Germline trimming cut 4 bases from V and 2 bases from J; bases unmatched to any gene: 7. The CDR3 extends over 16 amino acids. The chain's CDR3 is CASSNSRTGNTGELFF. CDR3 in DNA: TGTGCCAGTAGTAATTCCCGGACAGGAAACACCGGGGAGCTGTTTTTT.

The V call is TRBV2, the J call TRBJ1-5, with 7 nucleotides matching TRBD1. This CDR3 has 15 amino acids. Trimming at V came to 5 bases and at J to 1 base, leaving 5 bases not matched to a gene. The V gene's germline CDR1 is SNHLY and CDR2 FYNNEI. The CDR3 bases are TGTGCCAGCAGTTTGACAGGGAAGAGCAATCAGCCCCAGCATTTT. Translated: CASSLTGKSNQPQHF.

This chain joins TRBV7-9 and TRBJ1-1, with a weak D call TRBD1 (6 bases). The CDR3 length is 15 residues. The V and J ends lost 6 bases and 0 bases respectively, with 14 bases between them. Germline lookup yields CDR1 SEHNR and CDR2 FQNEAQ (reference sequence). This chain's CDR3 is CASSLQRTVNTEAFF. The CDR3 bases are TGTGCCAGCAGTTTACAGCGGACAGTGAACACTGAAGCTTTCTTT.

The genes are TRBV7-2 and TRBJ2-7; 15 bases line up with TRBD2. The CDR3 has 15 residues. V trimming: 6 bases; J trimming: 7 bases; junction bases outside the gene matches: 7. The germline V gene has CDR1 SGHTA and CDR2 FQGNSA. The CDR3 protein is CASSGLAGGLGEQYF. DNA of the CDR3: TGTGCCAGCAGTGGACTAGCGGGAGGGCTGGGGGAGCAGTACTTC.

V gene TRBV7-3 combines with J gene TRBJ2-6, with D unresolved. This CDR3 has 15 amino acids. V lost 5 bases to trimming and J lost 0 bases, with 8 bases between them. The germline gives CDR1 SGHTA, CDR2 FQGTGA. The CDR3 here is CASSPPGSGANVLTF. CDR3 coding DNA: TGTGCCAGCAGCCCCCCGGGCTCTGGGGCCAACGTCCTGACTTTC.

This clone was counted a few times. The rearrangement uses TRBV5-5 and TRBJ1-4; D is unclear. Germline CDR1 and CDR2: SGHKS and YYEKEE (reference sequence). The CDR3 runs to 14 residues. Trimming removed 2 bases from V and 6 bases from J, with 11 bases in between. The CDR3 coding sequence is TGTGCCAGCAGCTTTTCCCCCGCCCATGAAAAACTGTTTTTT. This codes for CASSFSPAHEKLFF.

The chain recombines TRBV10-3 with TRBJ1-5, with D uncertain. There are 13 residues in the CDR3. V lost 2 bases and J lost 8, with 10 bases in between. Germline CDR1 ENHRY, CDR2 SYGVKD. The CDR3 loop reads CAISEQVTKPQHF. CDR3 nucleotides: TGTGCCATCAGTGAGCAGGTTACGAAGCCCCAGCATTTT.

The V and J genes are TRBV5-6 and TRBJ2-7; D call uncertain. The CDR3 is 13 residues long. V was pared by 4 bases and J by 0 bases, with 8 bases between. Germline assignment: CDR1 SGHDT and CDR2 YYEEEE. CDR3 DNA: TGTGCCAGCAGCACCGGTACCTCCTACGAGCAGTACTTC. This gives the protein CASSTGTSYEQYF.

The chain couples TRBV30 to TRBJ1-2; D not resolved. V was trimmed by 2 bases and J by 5 bases, leaving 6 bases between them. Germline CDR1 and CDR2: GTSNPN and SVGIG (reference sequence). This CDR3 spans 11 amino acids. The CDR3 protein is CAWSLLYGYTF. Here the CDR3 DNA reads TGTGCCTGGAGTCTATTATATGGCTACACCTTC.

The gene calls are TRBV2 and TRBJ1-3; the D is unclear. This CDR3 is 14 amino acids long. V was cut by 4 bases and J by 0 bases, with 7 bases left in between. The germline V gene encodes CDR1 SNHLY and CDR2 FYNNEI. CDR3 sequence (DNA): TGTGCCAGCAGTGTCTCGACCTCTGGAAACACCATATATTTT. Protein: CASSVSTSGNTIYF.

The genes are TRBV7-2 and TRBJ2-1; TRBD1 agrees at 9 bases. CDR1 and CDR2 from the germline V gene are SGHTA and FQGNSA. Trimming cost V 3 bases and J 7 bases; bases outside gene matches: 7. CDR3 length equals 15 residues. CDR3 nucleotides: TGTGCCAGCAGCTTTTCGGGACAGGGTTGGAATGAGCAGTTCTTC. Its protein product is CASSFSGQGWNEQFF.

The V and J genes are TRBV7-3 and TRBJ2-1, with a weak D call TRBD2 (7 bases). CDR1 and CDR2 from the germline V gene are SGHTA and FQGTGA. The ends were cut back, 1 base at V and 5 bases at J, with 15 bases in the middle. CDR3 size: 16 residues. CDR3 coding DNA: TGTGCCAGCAGCTTAAATGTGGGAGGGGGGAACAATGAGCAGTTCTTC. It encodes CASSLNVGGGNNEQFF.

This clone was seen only a few times. Other DNA sequences in this sample translate to the same CDR3. This chain uses TRBV4-2 with TRBJ2-7, with D possibly matching TRBD1 (5 bases). The V and J ends lost 4 bases and 5 bases respectively, with 15 bases between them. Germline CDR1 is LGHNA and CDR2 is YNFKEQ. CDR3 length: 14 amino acids. The CDR3 region is CASSLAGFRDEQYF. CDR3 in DNA: TGTGCCAGCAGCCTCGCAGGGTTTCGGGACGAGCAGTACTTC.

The chain combines TRBV7-9 with TRBJ1-1, with 8 positions matching TRBD1. Per germline, CDR1 SEHNR and CDR2 FQNEAQ (reference sequence). The J segment lost 2 bases and the V segment lost 5 bases, leaving 7 bases of the junction unmatched. The CDR3 has 15 amino acids. The CDR3 sequence is CASSPGQGFNTEAFF. As DNA, the CDR3 is TGTGCCAGCAGCCCCGGACAGGGCTTCAACACTGAAGCTTTCTTT. Looking up the rest from reference TRBV7-9 and TRBJ1-1 gives the full variable domain: DTGVSQNPRHKITKRGQNVTFRCDPISEHNRLYWYRQTLGQGPEFLTYFQNEAQLEKSRLLSDRFSAERPKGSFSTLEIQRTEQGDSAMYLCASSPGQGFNTEAFFGQGTRLTVV.

V and J are TRBV18 and TRBJ1-4; 9 nucleotides line up with TRBD1. The CDR3 is 15 amino acids. CDR1 and CDR2 (germline): KGHSH, LQKENI. V shed 4 bases and J 4 bases; nucleotides not matched to a gene: 4. The CDR3 DNA follows: TGTGCCAGCTCACTGTCGGGACAGGGTAATGAAAAACTGTTTTTT. Protein: CASSLSGQGNEKLFF.

The rearrangement uses TRBV28 and TRBJ1-5, with D uncertain. The V and J ends lost 7 bases and 3 bases respectively, with 7 bases between them. The CDR3 is 12 residues long. Germline CDR1 MDHEN, CDR2 SYDVKM. The CDR3, as DNA: TGTGCCAGCAAGGATCTCAATCAGCCCCAGCATTTT. Amino acid sequence: CASKDLNQPQHF.

The chain couples TRBV4-1 to TRBJ2-5; maybe TRBD2 (6 bases). Germline CDR1 and CDR2: MGHRA and YSYEKL. Trimming took off 1 base at V and 2 bases at J, with 17 bases between the two ends. The CDR3 is 17 amino acids. The CDR3 loop is CASSQALRGTSQETQYF. The CDR3 DNA reads TGCGCCAGCAGCCAAGCCCTCCGGGGGACGAGTCAAGAGACCCAGTACTTC.

The chain carries TRBV6-6 and TRBJ1-6; tentatively, D is TRBD1 (6 bases). Between the trimmed V and J ends, which lost 0 bases and 7 bases, there was a span of 10 bases. This CDR3 spans 15 amino acids. Per the germline V gene, CDR1 is MNHNY and CDR2 is SVGAGI (reference sequence). CDR3 amino acids: CASSYSGGANSPLHF. CDR3 DNA: TGTGCCAGCAGTTACTCGGGGGGCGCGAATTCACCCCTCCACTTT.